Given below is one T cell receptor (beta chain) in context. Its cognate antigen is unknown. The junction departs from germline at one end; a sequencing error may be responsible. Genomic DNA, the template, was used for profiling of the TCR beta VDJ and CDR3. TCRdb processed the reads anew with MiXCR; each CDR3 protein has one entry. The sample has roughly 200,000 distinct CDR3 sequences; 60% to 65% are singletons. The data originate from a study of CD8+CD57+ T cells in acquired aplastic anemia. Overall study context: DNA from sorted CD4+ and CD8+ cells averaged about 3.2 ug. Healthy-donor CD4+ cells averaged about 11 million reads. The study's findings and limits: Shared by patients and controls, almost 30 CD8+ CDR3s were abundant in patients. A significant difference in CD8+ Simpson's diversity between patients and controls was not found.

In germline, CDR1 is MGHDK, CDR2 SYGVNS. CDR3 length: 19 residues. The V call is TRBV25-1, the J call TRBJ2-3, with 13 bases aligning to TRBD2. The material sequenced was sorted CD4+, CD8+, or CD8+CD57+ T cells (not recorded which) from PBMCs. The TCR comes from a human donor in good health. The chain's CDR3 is CATSDGRRLAGGIADTQYF. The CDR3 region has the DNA TGTGCCACCAGTGATGGCAGGCGACTAGCGGGGGGTATCGCAGATACGCAGTATTTT.